This passage covers 14 T cell receptor beta chains from one sample sequenced in a study of blood T cell repertoires in COVID-19. Generated by immunoSEQ multiplex PCR, the TCRdb table keeps only in-frame clones and is missing some. Of approximately 200,000 clones in the sample, approximately 78% were seen once. Sequenced input: peripheral blood. Source of these receptors: a woman of 80 years or more with acute or convalescent COVID-19.

The rearrangement links TRBV11-3 to TRBJ1-2, with a weak D call TRBD1 (6 bases). CDR1 is SGHNT, CDR2 YENEEA, per germline. The V and J ends lost 0 bases and 6 bases respectively, with 11 bases between them. This CDR3 is built from 14 residues. For the CDR3, the DNA is TGTGCCAGCAGCTTAGATCCAGGGGACCATGGCTACACCTTC. Its translation: CASSLDPGDHGYTF.

The chain employs TRBV28 and TRBJ1-1, with D unresolved. V shed 6 bases and J shed 1 base, with 18 bases lying between them. Germline loops: CDR1 MDHEN, CDR2 SYDVKM. The CDR3 loop spans 16 amino acids. The CDR3 reads CASSIRLRLGNTEAFF. The CDR3, as DNA: TGTGCCAGCAGCATCCGTCTGCGCCTAGGGAACACTGAAGCTTTCTTT.

V and J are TRBV5-4 and TRBJ1-6; TRBD1 agrees at 9 bases. Germline V lookup: CDR1 SGHNT, CDR2 YYREEE (reference sequence). The CDR3 loop spans 15 amino acids. Losses at the gene ends were 0 bases for V and 6 bases for J; bases not matched to a gene: 1. CDR3 residues: CASSLEGQGNSPLHF. CDR3 coding DNA: TGTGCCAGCAGCTTGGAGGGACAGGGTAATTCACCCCTCCACTTT.

The rearrangement uses TRBV27 and TRBJ2-1; 12 nucleotides agree with TRBD2. The CDR3 contains 16 residues. From germline, CDR1 is MNHEY and CDR2 SMNVEV (reference sequence). Trimming at V came to 3 bases and at J to 6 bases, leaving 6 bases not matched to a gene. CDR3 sequence (DNA): TGTGCCAGCAGTTTCGTCCTAGCGGGGGGGCCCAATGAGCAGTTCTTC. Protein sequence: CASSFVLAGGPNEQFF.

The chain is built from TRBV19 and TRBJ2-2, with D possibly being TRBD1 (6 bases). The CDR3 runs 16 residues. Trimming stripped 3 bases from V and 1 base from J, with 12 bases between. Germline V gene lookup returns CDR1 LNHDA and CDR2 SQIVND (reference sequence). DNA of the CDR3: TGTGCCAGTAGTATGGGTGCAGGGGAGAACACCGGGGAGCTGTTTTTT. It codes for CASSMGAGENTGELFF.

This clone has just a few counts. V is TRBV6-2 or TRBV6-3 and J is TRBJ2-2, with no clear D. This CDR3 is built from 12 residues. The germline gives CDR1 MNHEY, CDR2 SVGEGT. Trimming took off 6 bases at V and 7 bases at J, with 9 bases between the two ends. The CDR3 loop is CASSIVIGELFF. The CDR3 region has the DNA TGTGCCAGCAGCATAGTTATCGGGGAGCTGTTTTTT.

The CDR3 coding sequence is TGTGCCAGCAGCTTTTCAGGAGGGGGCGCGGAGACCCAGTACTTC. Translating it yields CASSFSGGGAETQYF. The chain is built from TRBV7-9 and TRBJ2-5; perhaps TRBD1 as D (7 bases). Per the germline V gene, CDR1 is SEHNR and CDR2 is FQNEAQ (reference sequence). The CDR3 is 15 residues long. Trimming removed 3 bases from V and 5 bases from J, with 16 bases in between.

V and J are TRBV12-3 or TRBV12-4 and TRBJ1-1; D ambiguous. Trimming removed 11 bases from V and 4 bases from J, with 11 bases in between. This CDR3 spans 11 amino acids. This CDR3 reads CACSVGTEAFF. The CDR3 DNA reads TGTGCCTGTTCGGTCGGCACTGAAGCTTTCTTT.

The chain links TRBV19 to TRBJ2-5; a weak D match, TRBD2 (6 bases). Germline CDR1 and CDR2: LNHDA and SQIVND (reference sequence). Trimming took 5 bases from V and 5 from J, leaving 12 bases between them. This CDR3 region has 13 residues. Written as DNA, the CDR3 is TGTGCCAGTAGTTGGGGGGTCCCGGAGACCCAGTACTTC. Residues: CASSWGVPETQYF. Full variable domain (rest looked up from reference TRBV19 and TRBJ2-5): DGGITQSPKYLFRKEGQNVTLSCEQNLNHDAMYWYRQDPGQGLRLIYYSQIVNDFQKGDIAEGYSVSREKKESFPLTVTSAQKNPTAFYLCASSWGVPETQYFGPGTRLLVL.

The chain recombines TRBV27 with TRBJ2-2, with 9 bases aligning to TRBD1. This CDR3 region has 14 residues. Per germline, CDR1 MNHEY and CDR2 SMNVEV (reference sequence). The J segment lost 6 bases and the V segment lost 5 bases, leaving 4 bases of the junction unmatched. The CDR3 DNA follows: TGTGCCAGCAGTCGCCGGGACAGGGCCGGGGAGCTGTTTTTT. Its translation: CASSRRDRAGELFF.

To note about this clone: One junction end disagrees with the germline gene, perhaps due to a read error. The chain couples TRBV7-9 to TRBJ2-3, with TRBD1 identical over 8 bases. Germline CDR1 reads SEHNR; CDR2 reads FQNEAQ (reference sequence). The CDR3 length is 12 residues. As DNA, the CDR3 is TGTGCCAGCAGCTTACTGGACAGGGACAGGATCTTT. Residues: CASSLLDRDRIF.

The rearrangement joins TRBV19 to TRBJ1-5; D gene ambiguous. The germline V gene encodes CDR1 LNHDA and CDR2 SQIVND (reference sequence). This CDR3 contains 14 residues. The germline V and J ends were trimmed by 2 bases and 4 bases, with 9 bases remaining between them. CDR3 sequence: CASSITRDNQPQHF. The DNA of the CDR3 is TGTGCCAGTAGTATAACTCGAGATAATCAGCCCCAGCATTTT.

This clone was seen a few times. The rearrangement joins TRBV7-9 to TRBJ2-2; 13 bases agree with TRBD2. V lost 5 bases to trimming and J lost 6 bases; unmatched junction nucleotides: 6. This CDR3 contains 16 residues. Germline lookup yields CDR1 SEHNR and CDR2 FQNEAQ (reference sequence). The CDR3 spells CASSTGLAGEAGELFF. The CDR3 nucleotides read TGTGCCAGCAGCACCGGACTAGCGGGGGAGGCCGGGGAGCTGTTTTTT.

V gene TRBV19 combines with J gene TRBJ2-7; 8 positions agree with TRBD1. The germline CDR1 and CDR2 sequences are LNHDA and SQIVND (reference sequence). J gave up 3 bases and V 8 bases, and 3 bases lay outside the gene matches. The CDR3 length is 12 residues. In nucleotides, the CDR3 is TGTGCCAGTTCGGACAGGGACTACGAGCAGTACTTC. This translates into CASSDRDYEQYF.